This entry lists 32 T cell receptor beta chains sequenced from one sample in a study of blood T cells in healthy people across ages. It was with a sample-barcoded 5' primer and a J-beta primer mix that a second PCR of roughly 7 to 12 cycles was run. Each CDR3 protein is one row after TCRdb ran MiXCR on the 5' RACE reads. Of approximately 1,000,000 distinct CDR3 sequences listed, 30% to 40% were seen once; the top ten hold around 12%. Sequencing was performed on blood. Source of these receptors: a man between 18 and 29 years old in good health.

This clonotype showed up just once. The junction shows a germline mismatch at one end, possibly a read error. As DNA, the CDR3 is TGTGCCAACAGTGACTGGGGCAATGAGCAGTTCTTC. Encoded protein: CANSDWGNEQFF. J is TRBJ2-1 and V is TRBV2, with no clear D. CDR1 SNHLY and CDR2 FYNNEI come from the germline V gene. This CDR3 region has 12 residues.

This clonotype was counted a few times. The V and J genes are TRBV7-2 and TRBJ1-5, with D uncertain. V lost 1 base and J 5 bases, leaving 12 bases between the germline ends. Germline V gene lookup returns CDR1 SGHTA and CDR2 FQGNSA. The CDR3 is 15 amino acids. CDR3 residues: CASSLDGQSHQPQHF. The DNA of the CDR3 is TGTGCCAGCAGCTTAGACGGGCAGAGTCATCAGCCCCAGCATTTT. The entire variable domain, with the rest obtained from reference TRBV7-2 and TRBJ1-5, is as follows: GAGVSQSPSNKVTEKGKDVELRCDPISGHTALYWYRQSLGQGLEFLIYFQGNSAPDKSGLPSDRFSAERTGGSVSTLTIQRTQQEDSAVYLCASSLDGQSHQPQHFGDGTRLSIL.

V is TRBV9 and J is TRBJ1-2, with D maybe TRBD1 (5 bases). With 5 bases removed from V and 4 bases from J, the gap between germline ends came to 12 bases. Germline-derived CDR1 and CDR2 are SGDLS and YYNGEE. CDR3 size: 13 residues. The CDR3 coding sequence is TGTGCCAGCAGTGCCGACAGCCTCTATGGCTACACCTTC. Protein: CASSADSLYGYTF.

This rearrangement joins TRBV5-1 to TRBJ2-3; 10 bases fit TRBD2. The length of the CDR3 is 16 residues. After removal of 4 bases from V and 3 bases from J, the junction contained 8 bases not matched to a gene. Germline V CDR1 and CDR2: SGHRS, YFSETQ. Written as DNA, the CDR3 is TGCGCCAGCAGCCCCGGGACTAGCGTTGATACAGATACGCAGTATTTT. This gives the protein CASSPGTSVDTDTQYF.

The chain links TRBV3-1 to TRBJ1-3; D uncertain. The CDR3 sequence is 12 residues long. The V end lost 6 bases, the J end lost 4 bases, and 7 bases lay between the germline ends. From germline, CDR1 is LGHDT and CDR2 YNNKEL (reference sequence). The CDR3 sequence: CASRTGGNTIYF. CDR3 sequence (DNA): TGTGCCAGCAGGACGGGGGGAAACACCATATATTTT. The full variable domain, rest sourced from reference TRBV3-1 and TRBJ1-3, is DTAVSQTPKYLVTQMGNDKSIKCEQNLGHDTMYWYKQDSKKFLKIMFSYNNKELIINETVPNRFSPKSPDKAHLNLHINSLELGDSAVYFCASRTGGNTIYFGEGSWLTVV.

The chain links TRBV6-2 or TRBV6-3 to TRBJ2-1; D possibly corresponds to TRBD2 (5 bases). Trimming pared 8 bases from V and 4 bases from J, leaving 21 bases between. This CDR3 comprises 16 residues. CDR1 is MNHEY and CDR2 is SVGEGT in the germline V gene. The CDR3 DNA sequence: TGTGCCAGCGGGGAATCTGTGGTCCGGGGTTACAATGAGCAGTTCTTC. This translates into CASGESVVRGYNEQFF.

CDR3 residues: CASSGLAGSDTQYF. Here the CDR3 DNA reads TGTGCCAGCAGCGGACTAGCGGGTTCAGATACGCAGTATTTT. This chain joins TRBV27 and TRBJ2-3; 11 nucleotides line up with TRBD2. V gave up 6 bases and J gave up 4 bases; unmatched junction bases: 3. Germline V lookup: CDR1 MNHEY, CDR2 SMNVEV (reference sequence). The CDR3 loop spans 14 amino acids.

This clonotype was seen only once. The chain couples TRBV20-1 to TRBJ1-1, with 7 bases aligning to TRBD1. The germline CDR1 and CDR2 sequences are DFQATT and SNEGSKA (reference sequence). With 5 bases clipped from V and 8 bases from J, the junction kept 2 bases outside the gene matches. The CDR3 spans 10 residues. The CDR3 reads CSAPQGEAFF. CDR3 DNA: TGCAGTGCTCCACAGGGGGAAGCTTTCTTT.

The CDR3, as DNA: TGTGCCAGCAGCATAACCGGGACGGGGCCTTCACCCCTCCACTTT. This sequence encodes CASSITGTGPSPLHF. The chain combines TRBV9 with TRBJ1-6, with D perhaps matching TRBD1 (5 bases). Trimming took off 4 bases at V and 9 bases at J, with 17 bases between the two ends. From germline, CDR1 is SGDLS and CDR2 YYNGEE. The length of the CDR3 is 15 residues. Supplemented by reference TRBV9 and TRBJ1-6, the full variable domain reads DSGVTQTPKHLITATGQRVTLRCSPRSGDLSVYWYQQSLDQGLQFLIQYYNGEERAKGNILERFSAQQFPDLHSELNLSSLELGDSALYFCASSITGTGPSPLHFGNGTRLTVT.

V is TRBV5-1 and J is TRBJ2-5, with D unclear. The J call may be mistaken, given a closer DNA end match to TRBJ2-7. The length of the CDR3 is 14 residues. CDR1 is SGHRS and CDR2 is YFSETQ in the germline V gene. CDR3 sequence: CASSSNLGSGEQYF. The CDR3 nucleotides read TGCGCCAGCAGCTCAAACTTGGGGTCAGGCGAGCAGTACTTC.

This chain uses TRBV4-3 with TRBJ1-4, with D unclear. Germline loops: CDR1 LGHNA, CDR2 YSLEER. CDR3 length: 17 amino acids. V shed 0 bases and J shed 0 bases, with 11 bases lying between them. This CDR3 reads CASSQDLGPTTNEKLFF. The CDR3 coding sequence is TGCGCCAGCAGCCAAGATCTCGGACCGACAACTAATGAAAAACTGTTTTTT.

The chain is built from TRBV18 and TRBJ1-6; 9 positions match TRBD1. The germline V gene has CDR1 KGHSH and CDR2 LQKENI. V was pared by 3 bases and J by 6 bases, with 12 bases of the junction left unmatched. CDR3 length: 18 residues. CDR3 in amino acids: CASSPYPPTDRGNSPLHF. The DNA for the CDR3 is TGTGCCAGCTCACCCTATCCTCCCACGGACAGGGGTAATTCACCCCTCCACTTT.

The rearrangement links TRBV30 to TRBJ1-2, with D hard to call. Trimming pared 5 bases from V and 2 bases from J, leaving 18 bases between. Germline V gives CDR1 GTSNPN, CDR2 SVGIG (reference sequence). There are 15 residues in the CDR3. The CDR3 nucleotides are TGTGCCTGGTTCCCTGGCCAGGTTAAAAACTATGGCTACACCTTC. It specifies CAWFPGQVKNYGYTF.

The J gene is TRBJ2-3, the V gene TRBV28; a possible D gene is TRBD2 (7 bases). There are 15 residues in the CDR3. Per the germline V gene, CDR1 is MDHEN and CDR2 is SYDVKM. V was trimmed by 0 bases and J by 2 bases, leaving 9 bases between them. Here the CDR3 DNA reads TGTGCCAGCAGTTTATGGGGGGGGGCCACAGATACGCAGTATTTT. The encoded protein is CASSLWGGATDTQYF.

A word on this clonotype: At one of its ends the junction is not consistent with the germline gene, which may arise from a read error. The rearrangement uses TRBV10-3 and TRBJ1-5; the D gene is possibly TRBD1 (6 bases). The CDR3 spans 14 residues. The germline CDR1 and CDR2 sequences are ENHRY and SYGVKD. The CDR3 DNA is TGTGCCGTCAGTTCCGGGACAAAGATTCAGCCCCAGCATTTT. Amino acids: CAVSSGTKIQPQHF.

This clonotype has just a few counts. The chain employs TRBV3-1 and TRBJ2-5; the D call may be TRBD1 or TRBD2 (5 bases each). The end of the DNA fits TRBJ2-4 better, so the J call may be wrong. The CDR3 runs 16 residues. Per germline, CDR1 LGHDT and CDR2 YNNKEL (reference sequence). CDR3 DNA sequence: TGTGCCAGCAGCCTCGACAGCGGATTAGCCAAAAACATTCAGTACTTC. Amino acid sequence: CASSLDSGLAKNIQYF.

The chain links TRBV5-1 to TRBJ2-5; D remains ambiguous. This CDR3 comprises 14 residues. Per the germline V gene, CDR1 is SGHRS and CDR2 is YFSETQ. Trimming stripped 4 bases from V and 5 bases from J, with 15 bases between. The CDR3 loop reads CASSPGSEIETQYF. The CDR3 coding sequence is TGCGCCAGCAGCCCAGGATCCGAAATCGAGACCCAGTACTTC.

CDR3: CASSSTVVSPLHF. For the CDR3, the DNA is TGTGCCAGCAGTTCTACAGTGGTCTCACCCCTCCACTTT. The V gene is TRBV14, the J gene TRBJ1-6; no clear D. Trimming took 6 bases from V and 10 from J, leaving 13 bases between them. This CDR3 is built from 13 residues. Per germline, CDR1 SGHDN and CDR2 FVKESK.

This CDR3 is CASSARHLTEAFF. DNA of the CDR3: TGTGCCAGCAGTGCCCGACACCTCACTGAAGCTTTCTTT. The chain combines TRBV12-3 or TRBV12-4 with TRBJ1-1; D remains ambiguous. The CDR3 consists of 13 residues. Between the trimmed V and J ends, which lost 5 bases and 4 bases, there was a span of 11 bases.

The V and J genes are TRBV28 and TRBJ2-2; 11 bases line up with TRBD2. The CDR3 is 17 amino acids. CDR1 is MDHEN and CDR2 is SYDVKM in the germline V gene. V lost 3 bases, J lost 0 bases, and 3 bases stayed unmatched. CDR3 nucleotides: TGTGCCAGCAGTTTCCTAGCGGGGGGATCGAACACCGGGGAGCTGTTTTTT. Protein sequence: CASSFLAGGSNTGELFF.

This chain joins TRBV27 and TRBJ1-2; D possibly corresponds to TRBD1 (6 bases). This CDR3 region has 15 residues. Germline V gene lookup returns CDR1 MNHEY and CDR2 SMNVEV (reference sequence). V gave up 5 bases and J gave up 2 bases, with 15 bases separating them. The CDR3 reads CASSDLQGKNYGYTF. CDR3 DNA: TGTGCCAGCAGTGACTTACAGGGCAAAAACTATGGCTACACCTTC.

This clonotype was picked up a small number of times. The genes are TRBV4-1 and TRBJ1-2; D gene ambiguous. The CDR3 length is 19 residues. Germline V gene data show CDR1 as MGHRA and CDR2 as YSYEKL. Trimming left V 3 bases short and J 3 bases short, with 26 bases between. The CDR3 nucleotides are TGCGCCAGCAGCCAGGAAGGACCGGGCACTTCACAAACCCACTATGGCTACACCTTC. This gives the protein CASSQEGPGTSQTHYGYTF.

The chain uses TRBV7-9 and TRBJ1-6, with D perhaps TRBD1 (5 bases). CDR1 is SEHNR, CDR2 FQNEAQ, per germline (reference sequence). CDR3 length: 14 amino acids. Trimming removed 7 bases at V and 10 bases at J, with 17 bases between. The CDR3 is CASNHDSSYSPLHF. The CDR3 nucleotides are TGTGCCAGCAACCACGACAGTTCATACTCACCCCTCCACTTT.

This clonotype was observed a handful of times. This chain's CDR3 is CASSYIPGLAGNTQYF. Written as DNA, the CDR3 is TGTGCCAGCAGCTACATACCGGGACTAGCGGGGAATACGCAGTATTTT. The gene calls are TRBV7-2 and TRBJ2-3; 13 bases align to TRBD2. With V trimmed by 4 bases and J by 7 bases, 8 bases remained unmatched. Germline CDR1 reads SGHTA; CDR2 reads FQGNSA. The CDR3 is 16 amino acids.

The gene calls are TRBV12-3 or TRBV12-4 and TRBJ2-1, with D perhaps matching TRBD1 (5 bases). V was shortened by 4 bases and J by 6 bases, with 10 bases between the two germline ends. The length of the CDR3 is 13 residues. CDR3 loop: CASSSLGANEQFF. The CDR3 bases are TGTGCCAGCAGTTCCCTAGGGGCCAATGAGCAGTTCTTC.

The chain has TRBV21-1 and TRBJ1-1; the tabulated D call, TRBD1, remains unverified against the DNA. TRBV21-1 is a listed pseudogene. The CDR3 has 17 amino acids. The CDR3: CASSNGPGAAMNTEAFF. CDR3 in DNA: TGTGCCAGCAGCAACGGACCCGGAGCCGCAATGAACACTGAAGCTTTCTTT.

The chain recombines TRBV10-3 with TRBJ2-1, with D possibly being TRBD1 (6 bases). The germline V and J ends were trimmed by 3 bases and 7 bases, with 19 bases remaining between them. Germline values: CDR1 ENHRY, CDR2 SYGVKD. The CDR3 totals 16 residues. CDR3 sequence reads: CAISEYREPTRNEQFF. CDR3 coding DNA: TGTGCCATCAGTGAATACAGGGAGCCCACCAGAAATGAGCAGTTCTTC.

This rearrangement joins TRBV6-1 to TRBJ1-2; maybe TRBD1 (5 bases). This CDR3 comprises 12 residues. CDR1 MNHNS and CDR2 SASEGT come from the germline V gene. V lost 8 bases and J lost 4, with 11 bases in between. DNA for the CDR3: TGTGCCAGCGCCGGGGCACCCTATGGCTACACCTTC. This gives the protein CASAGAPYGYTF.

This CDR3 is CASSCAPLKNQPQHF. In DNA form, the CDR3 reads TGTGCCAGCAGCTGCGCCCCCTTAAAAAATCAGCCCCAGCATTTT. The V and J genes are TRBV7-4 and TRBJ1-5; no clear D. The germline V and J ends were trimmed by 4 bases and 4 bases, with 14 bases remaining between them. CDR1 SGHVT and CDR2 SQSDAQ come from the germline V gene. The CDR3 length is 15 residues. The whole variable domain, remainder taken from reference TRBV7-4 and TRBJ1-5, is GAGVSQSPRYKVAKRGRDVALRCDSISGHVTLYWYRQTLGQGSEVLTYSQSDAQRDKSGRPSGRFSAERPERSVSTLKIQRTEQGDSAVYLCASSCAPLKNQPQHFGDGTRLSIL.

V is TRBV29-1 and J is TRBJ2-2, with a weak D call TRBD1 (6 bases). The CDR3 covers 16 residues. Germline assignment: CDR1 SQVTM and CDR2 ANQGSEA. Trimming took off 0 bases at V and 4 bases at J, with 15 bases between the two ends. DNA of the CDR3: TGCAGCGTTGAAGACAGGGGTCTATCGGGCACCGGGGAGCTGTTTTTT. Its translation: CSVEDRGLSGTGELFF.

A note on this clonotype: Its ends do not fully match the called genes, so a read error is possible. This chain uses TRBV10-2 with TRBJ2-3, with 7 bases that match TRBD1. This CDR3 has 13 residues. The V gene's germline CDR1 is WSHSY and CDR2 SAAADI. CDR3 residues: CASGDRDPDTQYF. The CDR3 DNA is TGCGCCAGCGGTGACAGGGACCCAGATACGCAGTATTTT.

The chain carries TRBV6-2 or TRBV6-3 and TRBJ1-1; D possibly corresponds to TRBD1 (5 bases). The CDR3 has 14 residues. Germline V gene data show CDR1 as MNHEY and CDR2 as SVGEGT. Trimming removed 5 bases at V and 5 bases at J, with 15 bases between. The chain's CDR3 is CASSHNAEGTEAFF. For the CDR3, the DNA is TGTGCCAGCAGTCACAATGCCGAGGGGACTGAAGCTTTCTTT.